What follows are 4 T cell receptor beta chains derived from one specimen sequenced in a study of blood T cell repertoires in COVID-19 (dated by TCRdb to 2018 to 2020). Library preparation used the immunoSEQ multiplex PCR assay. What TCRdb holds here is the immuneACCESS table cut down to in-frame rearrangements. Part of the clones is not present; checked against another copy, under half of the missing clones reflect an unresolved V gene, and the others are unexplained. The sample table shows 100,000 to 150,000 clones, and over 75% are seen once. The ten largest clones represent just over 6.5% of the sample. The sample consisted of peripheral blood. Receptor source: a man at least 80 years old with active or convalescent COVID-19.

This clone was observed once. CDR3 residues: CASSRTSGVSYNEQFF. In DNA form, the CDR3 reads TGTGCCAGCAGCCGGACTAGCGGGGTCTCCTACAATGAGCAGTTCTTC. The rearrangement links TRBV7-2 to TRBJ2-1; the match to TRBD2 covers 12 bases. Germline CDR1 and CDR2: SGHTA and FQGNSA. This CDR3 has 16 amino acids. J lost 0 bases, V lost 5 bases, and 2 bases had no gene match.

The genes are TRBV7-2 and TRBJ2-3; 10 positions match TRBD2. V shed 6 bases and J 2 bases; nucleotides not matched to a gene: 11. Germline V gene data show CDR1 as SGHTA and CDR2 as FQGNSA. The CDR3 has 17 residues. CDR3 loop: CASRRTSGAGATDTQYF. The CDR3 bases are TGTGCCAGCAGACGGACTAGCGGAGCCGGGGCCACAGATACGCAGTATTTT. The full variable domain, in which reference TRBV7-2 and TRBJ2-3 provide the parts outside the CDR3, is GAGVSQSPSNKVTEKGKDVELRCDPISGHTALYWYRQSLGQGLEFLIYFQGNSAPDKSGLPSDRFSAERTGGSVSTLTIQRTQQEDSAVYLCASRRTSGAGATDTQYFGPGTRLTVL.

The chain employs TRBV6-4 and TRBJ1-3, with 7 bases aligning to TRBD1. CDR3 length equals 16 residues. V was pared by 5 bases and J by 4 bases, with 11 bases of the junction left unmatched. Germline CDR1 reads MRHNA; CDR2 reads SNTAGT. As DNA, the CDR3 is TGTGCCAGCAGTCTCGCTGACAGGGCGTCGGGAAACACCATATATTTT. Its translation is CASSLADRASGNTIYF.

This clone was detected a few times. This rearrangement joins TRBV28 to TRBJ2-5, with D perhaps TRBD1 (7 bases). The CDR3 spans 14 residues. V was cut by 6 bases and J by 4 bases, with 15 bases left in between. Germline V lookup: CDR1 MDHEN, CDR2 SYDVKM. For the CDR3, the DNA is TGTGCCAGCAGCCTTCAGGGGGGAGGAGAGACCCAGTACTTC. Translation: CASSLQGGGETQYF.